Listed here is a single T cell receptor beta chain. The data stem from a study of shared clonotypes between healthy human individuals. Clones were sequenced by immunoSEQ multiplex PCR, and TCRdb holds only the in-frame ones, with some missing. The table lists approximately 500,000 clones, about 72% of them singletons, with around 12% in the top ten. In germline, CDR1 is SGHTA, CDR2 FQGNSA. The V gene lost 4 bases and the J gene lost 1 base, with 14 bases spanning the gap. The CDR3 is 16 amino acids. Without sorting, samples used 90 million or so PBMCs for genomic DNA. The clonotype originates from a woman between 40 and 50 years old in good health. Some clones in this sample may be carry-over from other donors' samples. The sequenced material came from PBMCs. The J gene is TRBJ2-4, the V gene TRBV7-2; either TRBD1 or TRBD2 may fit D (5 bases each). CDR3 region: CASSSPGPGAKNIQYF. Written as DNA, the CDR3 is TGTGCCAGCAGCTCACCGGGACCTGGGGCCAAAAACATTCAGTACTTC.